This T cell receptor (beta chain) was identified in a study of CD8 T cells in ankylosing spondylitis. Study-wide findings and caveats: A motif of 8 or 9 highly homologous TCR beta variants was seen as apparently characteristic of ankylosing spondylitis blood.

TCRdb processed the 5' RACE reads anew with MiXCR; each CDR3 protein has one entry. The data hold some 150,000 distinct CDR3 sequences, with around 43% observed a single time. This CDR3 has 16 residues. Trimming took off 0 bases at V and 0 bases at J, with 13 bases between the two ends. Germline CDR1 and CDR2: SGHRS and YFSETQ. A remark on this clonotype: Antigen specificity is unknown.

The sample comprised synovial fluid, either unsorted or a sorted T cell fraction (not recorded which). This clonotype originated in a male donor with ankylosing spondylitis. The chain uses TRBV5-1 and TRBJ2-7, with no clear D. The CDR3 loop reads CASSLGVGQNSYEQYF. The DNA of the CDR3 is TGCGCCAGCAGCTTGGGCGTCGGGCAGAACTCCTACGAGCAGTACTTC.